This T cell receptor beta chain emerged from a study of blood T cell repertoires in COVID-19. The overall study: The study drew acute and convalescent COVID-19 samples from the United States, Italy and Spain. The analysed material was cDNA or gDNA that came from T cells, B-cell-depleted T cells, or PBMCs.

The CDR3 is 14 residues long. V lost 5 bases and J 1 base, leaving 9 bases between the germline ends. Per the germline V gene, CDR1 is LNHDA and CDR2 is SQIVND (reference sequence). The Seattle patients joined while their infection was active and were tracked longitudinally afterward. Original processing notes: Amplifying reference gene primers gave estimates of nucleated cell counts. The protocol was immunoSEQ multiplex PCR, while the TCRdb copy is restricted to in-frame clones and leaves out a portion. The V and J calls and clone size were taken over from that table, and D and trimming were inferred from the DNA. The data show around 470,000 clones, about 91% seen once.

The sample comprised peripheral blood. The clonotype was recovered from a man between 18 and 35 years old with COVID-19, enrolled during active disease. The genes are TRBV19 and TRBJ2-4, with D unclear. The CDR3 sequence: CASSERMAKNIQYF. As DNA, the CDR3 is TGTGCCAGTAGTGAGAGAATGGCCAAAAACATTCAGTACTTC.